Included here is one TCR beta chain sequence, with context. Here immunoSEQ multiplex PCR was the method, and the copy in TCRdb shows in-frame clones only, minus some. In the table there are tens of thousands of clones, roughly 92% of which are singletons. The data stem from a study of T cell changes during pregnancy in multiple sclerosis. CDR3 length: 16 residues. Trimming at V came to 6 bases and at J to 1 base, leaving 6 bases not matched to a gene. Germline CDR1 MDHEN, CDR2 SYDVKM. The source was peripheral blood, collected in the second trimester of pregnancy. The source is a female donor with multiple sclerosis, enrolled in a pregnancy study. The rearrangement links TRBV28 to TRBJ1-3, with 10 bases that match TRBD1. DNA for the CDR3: TGTGCCAGCAGCCCCGGACAGGGGGTATCTGGAAACACCATATATTTT. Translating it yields CASSPGQGVSGNTIYF.